These T cell receptor beta chains were read from a single sample in a study of blood T cells in healthy people across ages. TCRdb reanalysed the 5' RACE reads using MiXCR and keeps one entry per CDR3 protein. The table has fewer than 1,000,000 distinct CDR3 sequences, 46% seen once. The source material was blood. Receptors were obtained from a man older than 75 in good health. CDR3s include the opening cysteine and the closing phenylalanine or tryptophan. The order of the fields is CDR3 protein, CDR3 length, V gene, clone size, J gene, D gene. D genes are given only for firm matches. A row's size may be missing; if present it is once, few, many or a size class.

CDR3 protein: CASSYGTGVFSYEQYF
CDR3 length: 16
V gene: TRBV6-2/TRBV6-3
clone size: few
J gene: TRBJ2-7
D gene: TRBD1

CDR3 protein: CSARPLRDGSPLHF
CDR3 length: 14
V gene: TRBV20-1
clone size: .
J gene: TRBJ1-6
D gene: .

CDR3 protein: CASSLDLAGAETQYF
CDR3 length: 15
V gene: TRBV5-4
clone size: .
J gene: TRBJ2-5
D gene: TRBD2

CDR3 protein: CASSFSSGRSQETQYF
CDR3 length: 16
V gene: TRBV28
clone size: .
J gene: TRBJ2-5
D gene: TRBD2

CDR3 protein: CSASTTGYYNEQFF
CDR3 length: 14
V gene: TRBV20-1
clone size: .
J gene: TRBJ2-1
D gene: .

CDR3 protein: CASSTPYSGQTTGELFF
CDR3 length: 17
V gene: TRBV11-3
clone size: .
J gene: TRBJ2-2
D gene: TRBD1

CDR3 protein: CASSPTRRGQPQHF
CDR3 length: 14
V gene: TRBV6-5
clone size: .
J gene: TRBJ1-5
D gene: .

CDR3 protein: CSVGQGRLFEAFF
CDR3 length: 13
V gene: TRBV29-1
clone size: once
J gene: TRBJ1-1
D gene: TRBD1

CDR3 protein: CSVVGRATYEQYF
CDR3 length: 13
V gene: TRBV29-1
clone size: .
J gene: TRBJ2-7
D gene: .

CDR3 protein: CASSLKVDQPQHF
CDR3 length: 13
V gene: TRBV12-3/TRBV12-4
clone size: .
J gene: TRBJ1-5
D gene: .

CDR3 protein: CASSVATLGDVLTF
CDR3 length: 14
V gene: TRBV9
clone size: .
J gene: TRBJ2-6
D gene: .

CDR3 protein: CASRPSHPGYEQYF
CDR3 length: 14
V gene: TRBV28
clone size: .
J gene: .
D gene: .

CDR3 protein: CSAPGQGVTEAFF
CDR3 length: 13
V gene: TRBV20-1
clone size: .
J gene: TRBJ1-1
D gene: TRBD1

CDR3 protein: CVSSQDLPGGSSYNEQFF
CDR3 length: 18
V gene: TRBV5-1
clone size: .
J gene: TRBJ2-1
D gene: TRBD2

CDR3 protein: CASSISGVENTEAFF
CDR3 length: 15
V gene: TRBV3-1
clone size: once
J gene: TRBJ1-1
D gene: .

CDR3 protein: CSALAGLSYEQYF
CDR3 length: 13
V gene: TRBV29-1
clone size: .
J gene: TRBJ2-7
D gene: TRBD2

CDR3 protein: CASSVVPSGGNTGELFF
CDR3 length: 17
V gene: TRBV9
clone size: once
J gene: TRBJ2-2
D gene: TRBD2

CDR3 protein: CSVDVRTFNEQFF
CDR3 length: 13
V gene: TRBV29-1
clone size: .
J gene: TRBJ2-1
D gene: .

CDR3 protein: CASSPAGATYEQYF
CDR3 length: 14
V gene: TRBV28
clone size: .
J gene: TRBJ2-7
D gene: TRBD2

CDR3 protein: CASSPSGGYTSTEAFF
CDR3 length: 16
V gene: TRBV7-2
clone size: few
J gene: TRBJ1-1
D gene: .

CDR3 protein: CASSYGREGRNEQFF
CDR3 length: 15
V gene: TRBV6-2/TRBV6-3
clone size: few
J gene: TRBJ2-1
D gene: TRBD2

CDR3 protein: CSAPLVVEQYF
CDR3 length: 11
V gene: TRBV20-1
clone size: once
J gene: TRBJ2-7
D gene: .

CDR3 protein: CSARPGRGDQPQHF
CDR3 length: 14
V gene: TRBV20-1
clone size: .
J gene: TRBJ1-5
D gene: .

CDR3 protein: CASSKGGMGQGTGEQFF
CDR3 length: 17
V gene: TRBV21-1
clone size: .
J gene: TRBJ2-1
D gene: .

CDR3 protein: CASRTSGIDEQFF
CDR3 length: 13
V gene: TRBV2
clone size: few
J gene: TRBJ2-1
D gene: TRBD2

CDR3 protein: CASSVGSGSYNEQYF
CDR3 length: 15
V gene: TRBV9
clone size: .
J gene: TRBJ2-5
D gene: .

CDR3 protein: CASSETASETQYF
CDR3 length: 13
V gene: TRBV19
clone size: .
J gene: TRBJ2-5
D gene: .

CDR3 protein: CASSLDAGSYEQYF
CDR3 length: 14
V gene: TRBV7-2
clone size: many
J gene: TRBJ2-7
D gene: .

CDR3 protein: CATSGGQNTDTQYF
CDR3 length: 14
V gene: TRBV15
clone size: few
J gene: TRBJ2-3
D gene: TRBD1

CDR3 protein: CATSDPPNQPQHF
CDR3 length: 13
V gene: TRBV24-1
clone size: .
J gene: TRBJ1-5
D gene: .

CDR3 protein: CSASVSDSYNSPLHF
CDR3 length: 15
V gene: TRBV20-1
clone size: few
J gene: TRBJ1-6
D gene: .

CDR3 protein: CSARGGRGASSYEQYF
CDR3 length: 16
V gene: TRBV20-1
clone size: few
J gene: TRBJ2-7
D gene: TRBD2

CDR3 protein: CATSSQYSSYEQYF
CDR3 length: 14
V gene: TRBV15
clone size: .
J gene: TRBJ2-7
D gene: .

CDR3 protein: CSARDLTQSGNTIYF
CDR3 length: 15
V gene: TRBV20-1
clone size: few
J gene: TRBJ1-3
D gene: .

CDR3 protein: CSALGKGVLNEQFF
CDR3 length: 14
V gene: TRBV20-1
clone size: .
J gene: TRBJ2-1
D gene: .

CDR3 protein: CASSVASGGSYNEQFF
CDR3 length: 16
V gene: TRBV9
clone size: .
J gene: TRBJ2-1
D gene: TRBD2

CDR3 protein: CASSPRALGEGHSDMQYF
CDR3 length: 18
V gene: TRBV28
clone size: .
J gene: TRBJ2-3
D gene: TRBD2

CDR3 protein: CASSFSQGGLAVVTEAFF
CDR3 length: 18
V gene: TRBV6-5
clone size: few
J gene: TRBJ1-1
D gene: TRBD1

CDR3 protein: CAIGTGGATQYF
CDR3 length: 12
V gene: TRBV7-2
clone size: many
J gene: TRBJ2-5
D gene: TRBD1

CDR3 protein: CSAKRTSGVYNEQFF
CDR3 length: 15
V gene: TRBV20-1
clone size: .
J gene: TRBJ2-1
D gene: TRBD2

CDR3 protein: CAWIIGAGEAFF
CDR3 length: 12
V gene: TRBV30
clone size: .
J gene: TRBJ1-1
D gene: .

CDR3 protein: CASTQGRGSLEQYF
CDR3 length: 14
V gene: TRBV2
clone size: .
J gene: TRBJ2-7
D gene: .

CDR3 protein: CASSLVRGGYEAFF
CDR3 length: 14
V gene: TRBV7-8
clone size: many
J gene: TRBJ1-1
D gene: .

CDR3 protein: CASSLGAGIVYEQYF
CDR3 length: 15
V gene: TRBV5-1
clone size: .
J gene: .
D gene: .

CDR3 protein: CASRSGTLSNQPQHF
CDR3 length: 15
V gene: TRBV12-3/TRBV12-4
clone size: .
J gene: TRBJ1-5
D gene: .

CDR3 protein: CASSQAGANVLTF
CDR3 length: 13
V gene: TRBV12-3/TRBV12-4
clone size: many
J gene: TRBJ2-6
D gene: .

CDR3 protein: CATSDAGTGDLYGYTF
CDR3 length: 16
V gene: TRBV24-1
clone size: .
J gene: TRBJ1-2
D gene: TRBD1

CDR3 protein: CSVSGPEAFF
CDR3 length: 10
V gene: TRBV29-1
clone size: .
J gene: TRBJ1-1
D gene: .

CDR3 protein: CSVPDRDTSTDTQYF
CDR3 length: 15
V gene: TRBV29-1
clone size: .
J gene: TRBJ2-3
D gene: TRBD1

CDR3 protein: CASSPSGRAQTQYF
CDR3 length: 14
V gene: TRBV12-3/TRBV12-4
clone size: .
J gene: TRBJ2-5
D gene: TRBD2

CDR3 protein: CAWSVQNNQPQHF
CDR3 length: 13
V gene: TRBV30
clone size: .
J gene: TRBJ1-5
D gene: .

CDR3 protein: CASSLDAANTEAFF
CDR3 length: 14
V gene: TRBV11-1
clone size: .
J gene: TRBJ1-1
D gene: .

CDR3 protein: CASSLGPSVSSPLHF
CDR3 length: 15
V gene: TRBV5-6
clone size: .
J gene: TRBJ1-6
D gene: .

CDR3 protein: CASSLAGGVFSNEQFF
CDR3 length: 16
V gene: TRBV5-5
clone size: many
J gene: TRBJ2-1
D gene: TRBD2